Shown below are 12 T cell receptor beta chains from a single sample sequenced in a study of CD8 T cells in ankylosing spondylitis. TCRdb itself ran the 5' RACE reads through MiXCR, one entry per CDR3 protein. The sample contains 190,000 or so distinct CDR3 sequences, roughly 12% of which appear only once. What was sequenced was blood, either unsorted or a sorted T cell fraction (not recorded which). The receptor source for this set is a male donor with ankylosing spondylitis or in good health (not recorded which).

The chain is built from TRBV4-2 and TRBJ2-7; D gene uncertain. Deletions cut 4 bases from V and 3 bases from J, with 16 bases between. The germline CDR1 and CDR2 sequences are LGHNA and YNFKEQ. The length of the CDR3 is 15 residues. The CDR3, as DNA: TGTGCCAGCAGCCGTCAAGAGGTACGGATCTACGAGCAGTACTTC. Translated, it gives CASSRQEVRIYEQYF.

This clonotype was counted a few times. One base away lies a much larger clone, so this may be a sequencing read error. This chain joins TRBV7-8 and TRBJ2-3; 10 bases map to TRBD2. CDR1 is SGHVS, CDR2 FQNEAQ, per germline. This CDR3 is 15 amino acids long. V trimming: 3 bases; J trimming: 1 base; junction bases outside the gene matches: 1. The CDR3 sequence: CASSFGTSGTDTQYF. The CDR3, as DNA: TGTGCCAGCAGCTTCGGGACTAGCGGCACAGATACGCAGTATTTT.

This rearrangement joins TRBV13 to TRBJ2-2, with D unclear. Germline-derived CDR1 and CDR2 are PRHDT and FYEKMQ (reference sequence). Trimming took 3 bases from V and 5 from J, leaving 10 bases between them. The CDR3 is 14 residues long. The CDR3 DNA follows: TGTGCCAGCAGCTTGGTCGGACGAACCGGGGAGCTGTTTTTT. It codes for CASSLVGRTGELFF. The whole variable domain, remainder taken from reference TRBV13 and TRBJ2-2, is AAGVIQSPRHLIKEKRETATLKCYPIPRHDTVYWYQQGPGQDPQFLISFYEKMQSDKGSIPDRFSAQQFSDYHSELNMSSLELGDSALYFCASSLVGRTGELFFGEGSRLTVL.

This clonotype occurred a few times. The V call is TRBV6-5, the J call TRBJ2-1; the D gene is possibly TRBD2 (7 bases). V was clipped by 2 bases and J by 9 bases, with 14 bases between them. The CDR3 contains 14 residues. CDR1 MNHEY and CDR2 SVGAGI come from the germline V gene. The CDR3 here is CASSYVAGAGEQFF. CDR3 in DNA: TGTGCCAGCAGTTACGTGGCGGGGGCAGGTGAGCAGTTCTTC.

This chain joins TRBV19 and TRBJ1-2; 11 bases agree with TRBD1. CDR1 is LNHDA, CDR2 SQIVND, per germline (reference sequence). The CDR3 consists of 17 residues. J lost 4 bases, V lost 3 bases, and 10 bases had no gene match. The CDR3 region has the DNA TGTGCCAGTAGTATGGAGGACAGGGGGCACCCGATCTATGGCTACACCTTC. Encoded protein: CASSMEDRGHPIYGYTF. Based on the CDR3 plus reference TRBV19 and TRBJ1-2, the full variable domain is DGGITQSPKYLFRKEGQNVTLSCEQNLNHDAMYWYRQDPGQGLRLIYYSQIVNDFQKGDIAEGYSVSREKKESFPLTVTSAQKNPTAFYLCASSMEDRGHPIYGYTFGSGTRLTVV.

This clonotype appeared a few times. The genes are TRBV18 and TRBJ2-1; D may match TRBD1 or TRBD2 (5 bases each). Trimming took off 6 bases at V and 0 bases at J, with 12 bases between the two ends. The CDR3 extends over 15 amino acids. Germline CDR1 and CDR2: KGHSH and LQKENI. The CDR3 region has the DNA TGTGCCAGCTCTCCGGGACCTACCTCCTACAATGAGCAGTTCTTC. Encoded protein: CASSPGPTSYNEQFF.

This clonotype was picked up many times. This chain links TRBV11-2 with TRBJ2-1; 7 nucleotides align to TRBD1. The junction had 3 bases not matched to a gene; V was cut back by 3 bases and J by 4 bases. The germline V gene encodes CDR1 SGHAT and CDR2 FQNNGV. This CDR3 has 14 residues. The CDR3 region is CASSLGQLYNEQFF. The DNA of the CDR3 is TGTGCCAGCAGCTTGGGACAGCTTTACAATGAGCAGTTCTTC.

This clonotype has a handful of counts. CDR3: CASGLPGDTQYF. CDR3 bases: TGTGCTAGTGGTTTGCCCGGGGATACGCAGTATTTT. This chain joins TRBV12-5 and TRBJ2-3; no clear D gene. This CDR3 is 12 amino acids long. V was trimmed by 2 bases and J by 6 bases, leaving 6 bases between them. CDR1 and CDR2 from the germline V gene are LGHNT and FRNRAP.

This clonotype was detected only a few times. This chain links TRBV30 with TRBJ2-7, with D maybe TRBD1 (6 bases). There are 12 residues in the CDR3. The ends were cut back, 5 bases at V and 6 bases at J, with 14 bases in the middle. CDR1 and CDR2 from the germline V gene are GTSNPN and SVGIG (reference sequence). Written as DNA, the CDR3 is TGTGCCTGGGATCAGGGGATAAGCGAGCAGTACTTC. Amino acid sequence: CAWDQGISEQYF.

This clonotype was counted ten times or more. The chain joins TRBV6-4 to TRBJ2-1; 7 bases are shared with TRBD2. This CDR3 is 16 amino acids long. V was clipped by 5 bases and J by 0 bases; unmatched bases: 7. Per germline, CDR1 MRHNA and CDR2 SNTAGT. CDR3 region: CASSPGLEGSYNEQFF. The CDR3 bases are TGTGCCAGCAGTCCCGGACTAGAAGGCTCCTACAATGAGCAGTTCTTC.

The rearrangement uses TRBV7-9 and TRBJ1-5; possible D gene TRBD1, 5 bases. In germline, CDR1 is SEHNR, CDR2 FQNEAQ (reference sequence). The CDR3 runs 12 residues. V lost 3 bases and J lost 9, with 9 bases in between. CDR3 amino acids: CASSFLRGPQHF. The CDR3 DNA follows: TGTGCCAGCAGCTTCCTAAGGGGGCCCCAGCATTTT.

This chain joins TRBV13 and TRBJ2-7; 7 nucleotides line up with TRBD2. Per germline, CDR1 PRHDT and CDR2 FYEKMQ (reference sequence). Trimming took 5 bases from V and 4 from J; bases not matched to a gene: 11. The CDR3 is made up of 15 amino acids. The CDR3 DNA follows: TGTGCCAGCAGCGCGCCAGCGGGACGAGGGTACGAGCAGTACTTC. The encoded protein is CASSAPAGRGYEQYF.